This record looks at one TCR beta chain sequence and its context. The antigen is unknown. This entry is derived from a study of cytomegalovirus exposure and HLA in healthy donors. Study outcomes and limitations: V- and J-gene trimming in TCR beta was tied to a missense DCLRE1C variant by an analysis performed later. Cytomegalovirus association was listed for 164 TCR beta chains. TCR beta chains associated with HLA were, in a later analysis, more clonally expanded than equally common others.

PCR was performed using 60 Vbeta and 13 Jbeta primers. Method: immunoSEQ multiplex PCR; TCRdb's copy keeps in-frame clones and lacks some. Seen here are about 250,000 clones, around 80% observed once, and the top ten hold 0.4% to 0.6%. Likely unrecorded immune exposures existed in these nominally healthy donors. The germline V gene has CDR1 SEHNR and CDR2 FQNEAQ (reference sequence). V shed 4 bases, J shed 4 bases, and the junction held 9 bases outside the gene matches. The CDR3 runs to 15 residues. This receptor was identified in a boy aged 5-17 years in good health and CMV-seronegative. The sample taken for sequencing was PBMCs. The chain has TRBV7-9 and TRBJ1-2; 7 bases match TRBD1. The CDR3 DNA reads TGTGCCAGCAGCTCGTACAGGGGTAACCCCTATGGCTACACCTTC. Protein product: CASSSYRGNPYGYTF. The whole variable domain, filled in from reference TRBV7-9 and TRBJ1-2, reads DTGVSQNPRHKITKRGQNVTFRCDPISEHNRLYWYRQTLGQGPEFLTYFQNEAQLEKSRLLSDRFSAERPKGSFSTLEIQRTEQGDSAMYLCASSSYRGNPYGYTFGSGTRLTVV.